This TCR beta chain was obtained from a study of T cell repertoires in cytomegalovirus infection. Study as a whole: Shared public TCR beta signatures pointed to both CMV infection and a matching HLA type.

CDR1 is SGHNT, CDR2 YYREEE, per germline (reference sequence). The ends were cut back, 4 bases at V and 0 bases at J, with 13 bases in the middle. The CDR3 loop spans 16 amino acids. This clonotype has only one observation. Its matching antigen is unknown. MiXCR, applied by TCRdb to the reads, yields one record per CDR3 protein. Found here are some 400,000 distinct CDR3 sequences, approximately 31% of them singletons; the top ten hold roughly 15%. Study observations and caveats: Identification of carriers of CMV plus the relevant HLA was achieved through cumulative public TCR beta family frequency. Clonotypes of TCR beta that were HLA-C-restricted and CMV-specific dominated the ex vivo response.

This chain connects TRBV5-4 to TRBJ2-2; TRBD2 might be the D (5 bases). The TCR originated in a human donor in good health (CMV status not recorded). Some clones in this sample may be carry-over from other donors' samples. Sample: PBMCs. CDR3 region: CASSLVGRTNTGELFF. DNA of the CDR3: TGTGCCAGCAGCCTAGTGGGGAGAACGAACACCGGGGAGCTGTTTTTT.